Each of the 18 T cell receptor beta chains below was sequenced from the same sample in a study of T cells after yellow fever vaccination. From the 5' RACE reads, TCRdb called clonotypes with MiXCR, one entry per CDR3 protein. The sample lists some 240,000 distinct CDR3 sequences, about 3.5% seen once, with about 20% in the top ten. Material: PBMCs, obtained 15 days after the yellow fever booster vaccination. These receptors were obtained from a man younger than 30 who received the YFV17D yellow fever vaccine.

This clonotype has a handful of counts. The CDR3, as DNA: TGTGCCAGCAGTTACCTTGGGGTTGGCACTGAAGCTTTCTTT. This sequence encodes CASSYLGVGTEAFF. This rearrangement joins TRBV6-5 to TRBJ1-1, with D uncertain. The germline CDR1 and CDR2 sequences are MNHEY and SVGAGI. V shed 2 bases and J shed 4 bases, with 11 bases lying between them. The CDR3 totals 14 residues.

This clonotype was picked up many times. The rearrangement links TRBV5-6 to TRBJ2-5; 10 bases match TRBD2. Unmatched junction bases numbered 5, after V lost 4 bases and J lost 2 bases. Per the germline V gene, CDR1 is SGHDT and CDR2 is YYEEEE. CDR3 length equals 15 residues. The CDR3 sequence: CASSRTSGIQETQYF. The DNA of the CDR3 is TGTGCCAGCAGCCGGACTAGCGGTATTCAAGAGACCCAGTACTTC.

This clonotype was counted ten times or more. This CDR3 is CASSQDQNRGNEKLFF. The DNA for the CDR3 is TGCGCCAGCAGCCAAGATCAAAACAGGGGGAATGAAAAACTGTTTTTT. This sequence joins TRBV4-1 and TRBJ1-4, with 8 bases matching TRBD1. V gave up 0 bases and J gave up 5 bases; unmatched junction bases: 5. Per the germline V gene, CDR1 is MGHRA and CDR2 is YSYEKL. This CDR3 has 16 amino acids.

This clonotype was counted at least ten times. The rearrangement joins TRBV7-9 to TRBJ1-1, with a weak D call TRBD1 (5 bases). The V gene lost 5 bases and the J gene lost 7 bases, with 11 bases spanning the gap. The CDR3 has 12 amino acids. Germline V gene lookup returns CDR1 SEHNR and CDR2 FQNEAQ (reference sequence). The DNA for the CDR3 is TGTGCCAGCAGCCCGGGGCACCTTGAAGCTTTCTTT. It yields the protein CASSPGHLEAFF.

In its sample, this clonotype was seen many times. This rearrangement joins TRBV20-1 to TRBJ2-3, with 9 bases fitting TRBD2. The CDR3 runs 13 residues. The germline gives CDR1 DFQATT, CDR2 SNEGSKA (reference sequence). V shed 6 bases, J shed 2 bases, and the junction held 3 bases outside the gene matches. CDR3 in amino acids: CSAKRGDTDTQYF. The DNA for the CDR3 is TGCAGTGCGAAGCGGGGGGACACAGATACGCAGTATTTT.

CDR3 DNA sequence: TGCAGTGCTAGAGAAGGACTAAATGAGCAGTTCTTC. Translating it yields CSAREGLNEQFF. The gene calls are TRBV20-1 and TRBJ2-1; a possible D gene is TRBD2 (6 bases). Trimming took 0 bases from V and 7 from J, leaving 7 bases between them. The CDR3 runs to 12 residues. Germline V lookup: CDR1 DFQATT, CDR2 SNEGSKA (reference sequence).

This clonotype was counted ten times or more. The DNA for the CDR3 is TGTGCCAGCAGTTACCCTAGCGGAAACAATGAGCAGTTCTTC. Its translation: CASSYPSGNNEQFF. This chain uses TRBV6-5 with TRBJ2-1; the match to TRBD2 covers 7 bases. The CDR3 spans 14 residues. The V and J ends lost 2 bases and 5 bases, in that order; junction bases with no gene match: 3. Germline V gene lookup returns CDR1 MNHEY and CDR2 SVGAGI.

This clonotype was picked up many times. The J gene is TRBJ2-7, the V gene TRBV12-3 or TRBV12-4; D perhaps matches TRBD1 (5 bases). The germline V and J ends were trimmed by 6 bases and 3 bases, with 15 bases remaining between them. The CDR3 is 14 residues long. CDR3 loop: CASSAQGLGYEQYF. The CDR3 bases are TGTGCCAGCAGCGCCCAGGGTCTAGGCTACGAGCAGTACTTC.

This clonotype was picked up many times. CDR3 residues: CASSLGRNNSPLHF. The CDR3 DNA reads as TGCGCCAGCAGCTTGGGCAGGAATAATTCACCCCTCCACTTT. The chain couples TRBV5-1 to TRBJ1-6; no firm D call. There are 14 residues in the CDR3. V lost 0 bases and J lost 5, with 6 bases in between. Germline V gene sequence: CDR1 SGHRS, CDR2 YFSETQ. The variable domain in full, with the rest retrieved from reference TRBV5-1 and TRBJ1-6, is KAGVTQTPRYLIKTRGQQVTLSCSPISGHRSVSWYQQTPGQGLQFLFEYFSETQRNKGNFPGRFSGRQFSNSRSEMNVSTLELGDSALYLCASSLGRNNSPLHFGNGTRLTVT.

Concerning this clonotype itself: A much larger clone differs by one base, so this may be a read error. The CDR3 sequence is CACNGGGGDTQYF. The CDR3 nucleotides are TGTGCCTGCAATGGGGGGGGTGGAGATACGCAGTATTTT. The chain has TRBV11-2 and TRBJ2-3, with TRBD2 matching over 7 bases. The CDR3 extends over 13 amino acids. In germline, CDR1 is SGHAT, CDR2 FQNNGV. Losses at the gene ends were 11 bases for V and 5 bases for J; bases not matched to a gene: 10.

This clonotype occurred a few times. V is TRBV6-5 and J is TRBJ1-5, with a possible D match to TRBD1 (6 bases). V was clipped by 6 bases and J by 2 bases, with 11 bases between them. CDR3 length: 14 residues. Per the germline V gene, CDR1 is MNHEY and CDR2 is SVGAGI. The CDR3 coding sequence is TGTGCCAGCAGCAACAAGGGGGGCAATCAGCCCCAGCATTTT. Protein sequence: CASSNKGGNQPQHF.

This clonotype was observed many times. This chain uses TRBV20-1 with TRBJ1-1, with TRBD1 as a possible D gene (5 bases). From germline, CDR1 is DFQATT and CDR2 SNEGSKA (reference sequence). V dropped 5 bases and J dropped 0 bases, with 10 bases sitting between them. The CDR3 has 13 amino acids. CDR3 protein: CSAARQLNTEAFF. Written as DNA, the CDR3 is TGCAGTGCTGCAAGACAGTTGAACACTGAAGCTTTCTTT.

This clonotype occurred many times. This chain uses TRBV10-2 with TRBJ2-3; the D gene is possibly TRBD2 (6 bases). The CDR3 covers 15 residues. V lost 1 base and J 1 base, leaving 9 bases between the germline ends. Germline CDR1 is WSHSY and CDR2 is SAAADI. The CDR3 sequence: CASSEWVAGTDTQYF. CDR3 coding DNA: TGCGCCAGCAGTGAGTGGGTAGCGGGCACAGATACGCAGTATTTT.

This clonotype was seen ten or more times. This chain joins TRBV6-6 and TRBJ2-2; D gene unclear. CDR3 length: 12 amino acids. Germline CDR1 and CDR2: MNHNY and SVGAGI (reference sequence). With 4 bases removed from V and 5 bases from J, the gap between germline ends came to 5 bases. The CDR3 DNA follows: TGTGCCAGCAGTTTTATTACCGGGGAGCTGTTTTTT. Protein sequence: CASSFITGELFF.

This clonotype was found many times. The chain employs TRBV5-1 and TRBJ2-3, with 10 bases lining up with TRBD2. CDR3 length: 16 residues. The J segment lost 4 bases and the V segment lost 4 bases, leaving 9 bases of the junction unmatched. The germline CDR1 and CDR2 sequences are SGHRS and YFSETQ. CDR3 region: CASSGYSGGASDTQYF. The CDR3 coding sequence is TGCGCCAGCAGCGGCTACAGCGGGGGGGCCTCAGATACGCAGTATTTT.

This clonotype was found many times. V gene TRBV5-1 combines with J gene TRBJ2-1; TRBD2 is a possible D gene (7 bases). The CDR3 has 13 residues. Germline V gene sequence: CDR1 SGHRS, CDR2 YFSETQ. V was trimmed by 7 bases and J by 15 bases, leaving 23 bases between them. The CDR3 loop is CASGEGGGPPPFF. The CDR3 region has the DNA TGCGCCAGCGGAGAAGGGGGGGGCCCCCCCCCGTTCTTC.

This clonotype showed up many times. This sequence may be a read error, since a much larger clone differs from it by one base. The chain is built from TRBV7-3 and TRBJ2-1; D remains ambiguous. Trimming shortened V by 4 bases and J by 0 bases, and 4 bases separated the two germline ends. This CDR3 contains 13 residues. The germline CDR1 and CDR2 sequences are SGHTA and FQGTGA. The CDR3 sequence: CASSSTSYNEQFF. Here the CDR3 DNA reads TGTGCCAGCAGCTCCACCTCCTACAATGAGCAGTTCTTC. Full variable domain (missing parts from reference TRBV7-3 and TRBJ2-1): GAGVSQTPSNKVTEKGKYVELRCDPISGHTALYWYRQSLGQGPEFLIYFQGTGAADDSGLPNDRFFAVRPEGSVSTLKIQRTERGDSAVYLCASSSTSYNEQFFGPGTRLTVL.

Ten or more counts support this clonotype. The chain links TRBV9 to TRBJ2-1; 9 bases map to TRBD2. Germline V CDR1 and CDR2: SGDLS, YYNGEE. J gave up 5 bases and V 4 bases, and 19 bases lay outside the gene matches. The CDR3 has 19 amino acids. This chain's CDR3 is CASSIGGVASGAEHNEQFF. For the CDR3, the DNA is TGTGCCAGCAGCATAGGGGGGGTGGCTAGCGGGGCCGAACACAATGAGCAGTTCTTC.